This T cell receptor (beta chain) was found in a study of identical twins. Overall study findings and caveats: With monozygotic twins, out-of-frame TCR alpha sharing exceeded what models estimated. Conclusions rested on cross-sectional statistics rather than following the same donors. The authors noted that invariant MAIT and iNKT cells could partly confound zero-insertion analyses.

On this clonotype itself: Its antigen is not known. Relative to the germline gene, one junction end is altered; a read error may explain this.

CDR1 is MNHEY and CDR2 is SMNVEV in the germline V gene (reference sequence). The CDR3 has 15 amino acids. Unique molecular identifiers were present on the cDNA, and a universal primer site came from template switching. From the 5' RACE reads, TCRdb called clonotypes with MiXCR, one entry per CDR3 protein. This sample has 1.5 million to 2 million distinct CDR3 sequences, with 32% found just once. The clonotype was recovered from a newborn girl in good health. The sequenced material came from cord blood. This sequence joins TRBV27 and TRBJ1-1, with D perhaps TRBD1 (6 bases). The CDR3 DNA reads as TGTGCCAGCAGTTCCCCTGCCAGGGGTAACACTGAAGTTTTCTTT. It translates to CASSSPARGNTEVFF.